A single sample gave rise to the 3 T cell receptor beta chains below, sequenced in a study of monozygotic twins with inflammatory bowel disease. TCRdb derives one entry per CDR3 protein from the 5' RACE reads, leaving out DNA. This table holds 90,000 to 110,000 distinct CDR3 sequences. Material for sequencing was blood. The receptors derive from a human donor with ulcerative colitis or Crohn's disease, or a healthy co-twin of an affected twin (not recorded which).

The chain is built from TRBV5-6 and TRBJ2-3; TCRdb's D call of TRBD1 is untestable without DNA. Germline V gene data show CDR1 as SGHDT and CDR2 as YYEEEE. The CDR3 runs to 14 residues. CDR3 region: CASSSSGAGHTQYF.

The V and J genes are TRBV7-9 and TRBJ2-3; TCRdb names TRBD1, which stays unverified in the absence of DNA. Germline V gene data show CDR1 as SEHNR and CDR2 as FQNEAQ (reference sequence). CDR3 size: 15 residues. This chain's CDR3 is CASSLQGSSTDTQYF.

The chain couples TRBV5-1 to TRBJ1-2. Per the germline V gene, CDR1 is SGHRS and CDR2 is YFSETQ. The CDR3 spans 16 residues. CDR3 sequence: CASSLSPRPANYGYTF.